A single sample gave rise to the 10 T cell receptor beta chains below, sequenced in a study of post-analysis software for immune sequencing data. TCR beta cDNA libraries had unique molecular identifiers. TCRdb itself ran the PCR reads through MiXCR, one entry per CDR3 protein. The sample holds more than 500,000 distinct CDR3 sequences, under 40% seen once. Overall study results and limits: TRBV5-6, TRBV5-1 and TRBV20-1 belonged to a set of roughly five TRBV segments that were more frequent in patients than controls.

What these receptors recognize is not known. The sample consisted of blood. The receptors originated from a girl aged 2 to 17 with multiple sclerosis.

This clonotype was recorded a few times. CDR3 sequence reads: CSARGDTTGVNYGYTF. CDR3 bases: TGCAGTGCTAGAGGTGATACGACAGGGGTAAACTATGGCTACACCTTC. This chain links TRBV20-1 with TRBJ1-2; 8 bases map to TRBD1. Trimming removed 1 base from V and 2 bases from J; junction bases left unmatched: 9. In germline, CDR1 is DFQATT, CDR2 SNEGSKA (reference sequence). The CDR3 is 16 amino acids.

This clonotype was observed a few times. The CDR3 coding sequence is TGTGCCACCAGTGATCCGGGACAGAGCTCCTACAATGAGCAGTTCTTC. Its translation is CATSDPGQSSYNEQFF. V gene TRBV24-1 combines with J gene TRBJ2-1, with TRBD1 identical over 7 bases. CDR3 length: 16 amino acids. CDR1 and CDR2 (germline): KGHDR, SFDVKD. Trimming cost V 3 bases and J 0 bases; bases outside gene matches: 4.

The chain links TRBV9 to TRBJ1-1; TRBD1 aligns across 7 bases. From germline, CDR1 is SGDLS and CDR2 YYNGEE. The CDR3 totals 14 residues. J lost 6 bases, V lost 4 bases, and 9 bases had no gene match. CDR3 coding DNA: TGTGCCAGCAGCCCGGGGGACAGTTTTTCTGAAGCTTTCTTT. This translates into CASSPGDSFSEAFF.

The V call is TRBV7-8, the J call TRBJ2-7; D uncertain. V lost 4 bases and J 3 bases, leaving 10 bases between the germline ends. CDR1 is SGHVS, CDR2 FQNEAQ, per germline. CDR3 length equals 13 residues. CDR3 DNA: TGTGCCAGCAGCTCTAACTTAATCTACGAGCAGTACTTC. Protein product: CASSSNLIYEQYF.

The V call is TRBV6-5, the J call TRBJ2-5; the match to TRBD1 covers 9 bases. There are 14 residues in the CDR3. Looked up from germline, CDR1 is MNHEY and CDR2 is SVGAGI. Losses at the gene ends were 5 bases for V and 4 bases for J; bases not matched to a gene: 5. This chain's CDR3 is CASSAQGQGETQYF. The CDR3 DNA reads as TGTGCCAGCAGTGCCCAGGGACAGGGAGAGACCCAGTACTTC.

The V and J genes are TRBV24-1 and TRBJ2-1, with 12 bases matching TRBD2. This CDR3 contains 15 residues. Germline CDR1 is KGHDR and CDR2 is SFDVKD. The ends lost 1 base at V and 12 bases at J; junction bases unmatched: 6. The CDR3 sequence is CATSDLSSGGDGQFF. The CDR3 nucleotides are TGTGCCACCAGTGATTTATCTAGCGGGGGGGACGGGCAGTTCTTC.

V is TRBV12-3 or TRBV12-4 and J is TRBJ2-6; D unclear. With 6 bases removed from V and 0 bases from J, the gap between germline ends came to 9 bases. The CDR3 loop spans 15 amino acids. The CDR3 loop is CASSFDNSGANVLTF. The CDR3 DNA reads TGTGCCAGCAGCTTTGACAACTCTGGGGCCAACGTCCTGACTTTC.

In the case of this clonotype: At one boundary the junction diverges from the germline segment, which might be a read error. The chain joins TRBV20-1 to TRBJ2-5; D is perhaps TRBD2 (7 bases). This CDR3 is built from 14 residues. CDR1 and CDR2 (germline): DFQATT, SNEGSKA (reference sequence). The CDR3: CSAGSLRGQGTQYF. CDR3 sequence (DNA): TGCAGTGCTGGGTCCCTGCGGGGGCAAGGGACCCAGTACTTC.

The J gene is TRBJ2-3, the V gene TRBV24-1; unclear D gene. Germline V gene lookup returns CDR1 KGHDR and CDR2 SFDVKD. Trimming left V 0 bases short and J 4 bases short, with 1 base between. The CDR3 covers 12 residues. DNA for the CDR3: TGTGCCACCAGTGATTTGGCAGATACGCAGTATTTT. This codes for CATSDLADTQYF.

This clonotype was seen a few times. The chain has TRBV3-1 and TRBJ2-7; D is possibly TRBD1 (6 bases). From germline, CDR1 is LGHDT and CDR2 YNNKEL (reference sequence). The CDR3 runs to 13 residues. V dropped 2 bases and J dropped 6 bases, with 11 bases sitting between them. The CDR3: CASSQSRGGEQYF. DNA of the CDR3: TGTGCCAGCAGCCAAAGCAGGGGTGGCGAGCAGTACTTC.